These 7 T cell receptor beta chains were all obtained from the same sample, sequenced in a study of blood T cells in healthy people across ages. A J-beta primer mix and a sample-barcoded 5' primer were used in a second PCR of about 6 to 12 cycles. TCRdb used MiXCR to reprocess the 5' RACE reads, holding one entry per CDR3 protein. The table lists fewer than 950,000 distinct CDR3 sequences, about 34% of them singletons. Sequenced material: blood. The source is a man in his late teens or twenties in good health.

V gene TRBV12-3 or TRBV12-4 combines with J gene TRBJ2-2; no firm D call. Trimming removed 2 bases at V and 7 bases at J, with 8 bases between. The CDR3 has 13 residues. The CDR3, as DNA: TGTGCCAGCAGTTTAAGGAAGATCGGGGAGCTGTTTTTT. Translating it yields CASSLRKIGELFF.

This clonotype was seen only a few times. The gene calls are TRBV20-1 and TRBJ1-4; 9 nucleotides match TRBD1. This CDR3 spans 13 amino acids. The germline V gene encodes CDR1 DFQATT and CDR2 SNEGSKA (reference sequence). V was pared by 5 bases and J by 9 bases, with 7 bases of the junction left unmatched. CDR3 in DNA: TGCAGTGCTGTGGGACAGGGACGGAAAAAACTGTTTTTT. Protein: CSAVGQGRKKLFF.

In its sample, this clonotype was seen a few times. This rearrangement joins TRBV12-3 or TRBV12-4 to TRBJ2-3, with D perhaps TRBD1 or TRBD2 (6 bases each). The CDR3 length is 15 residues. V shed 6 bases and J shed 4 bases, with 17 bases lying between them. CDR3 nucleotides: TGTGCCAGCAGGACGGGTAGGGGGGAACCAGATACGCAGTATTTT. This codes for CASRTGRGEPDTQYF.

As DNA, the CDR3 is TGTGCCAGCAGTTTAGCGGGGGGAAGCACAGATGTGGAATATTTT. Translation: CASSLAGGSTDVEYF. This chain joins TRBV12-3 or TRBV12-4 and TRBJ2-3; TRBD2 might be the D (6 bases). The CDR3 is made up of 15 amino acids. V was shortened by 0 bases and J by 15 bases, with 22 bases between the two germline ends.

Concerning this clonotype: A read error may account for a junction end that differs from germline. V is TRBV12-3 or TRBV12-4 and J is TRBJ2-3; tentatively, D is TRBD1 (5 bases). This CDR3 spans 12 amino acids. This chain's CDR3 is CATRRGTGTQYF. Written as DNA, the CDR3 is TGTGCCACTCGGAGAGGCACAGGTACGCAGTATTTT.

The sample holds a few counts of this clonotype. V and J are TRBV29-1 and TRBJ1-3, with a possible D match to TRBD1 (5 bases). The CDR3 contains 13 residues. The germline V and J ends were trimmed by 4 bases and 7 bases, with 14 bases remaining between them. Germline-derived CDR1 and CDR2 are SQVTM and ANQGSEA. The CDR3 DNA follows: TGCAGCGTTGCGGCAGGGTTGGTGAACACCATATATTTT. Its protein is CSVAAGLVNTIYF.

This clonotype was picked up a small number of times. This sequence joins TRBV4-1 and TRBJ1-6, with TRBD1 as a possible D gene (5 bases). The V gene lost 1 base and the J gene lost 5 bases, with 6 bases spanning the gap. CDR1 is MGHRA, CDR2 YSYEKL, per germline. CDR3 length: 14 amino acids. The CDR3 sequence: CASSQVGDNSPLHF. The CDR3 DNA follows: TGCGCCAGCAGCCAAGTAGGGGATAATTCACCCCTCCACTTT.